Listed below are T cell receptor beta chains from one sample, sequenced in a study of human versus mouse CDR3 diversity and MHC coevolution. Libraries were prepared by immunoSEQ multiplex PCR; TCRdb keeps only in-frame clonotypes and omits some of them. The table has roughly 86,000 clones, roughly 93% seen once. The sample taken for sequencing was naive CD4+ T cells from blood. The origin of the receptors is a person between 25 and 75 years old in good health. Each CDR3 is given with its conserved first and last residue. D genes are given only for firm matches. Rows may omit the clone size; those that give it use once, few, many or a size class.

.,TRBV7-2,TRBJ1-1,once,TGTGCCAGCGGTGTAATAGGAGGGCGATTGAACACTGAAGCTTTCTTT,CASGVIGGRLNTEAFF
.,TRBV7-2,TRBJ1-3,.,TGTGCCAGCAGTACATACAGGGTTGACGACACCATATATTTT,CASSTYRVDDTIYF
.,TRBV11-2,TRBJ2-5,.,TGTGCCAGCAGCTATGGGGGACTCCAAGAGACCCAGTACTTC,CASSYGGLQETQYF
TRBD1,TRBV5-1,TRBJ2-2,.,TGCGCCAGCAGTCACGGACAGGCGTATCCCGAGCTGTTTTTT,CASSHGQAYPELFF
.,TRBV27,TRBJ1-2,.,TGTGCCAGCGCCCCTCCGACAGCAGCTAACTATGGCTACACCTTC,CASAPPTAANYGYTF
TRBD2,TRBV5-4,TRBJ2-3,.,TGTGCCAGCAGCCGCCGACTAGCGGGGGAATTAGATACGCAGTATTTT,CASSRRLAGELDTQYF
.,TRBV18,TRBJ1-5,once,TGTGCCAGCTCACCAAAGAGGCAGAGCAATCAGCCCCAGCATTTT,CASSPKRQSNQPQHF
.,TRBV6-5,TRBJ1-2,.,TGTGCCAGCAGTTACCAGTGGGGGGATACCTATGGCTACACCTTC,CASSYQWGDTYGYTF
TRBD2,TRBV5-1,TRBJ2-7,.,TGCGCCAGCAGCTTTCTAGCGGGGGGCCTTAGCTCCTACGAGCAGTACTTC,CASSFLAGGLSSYEQYF
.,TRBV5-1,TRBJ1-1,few,TGCGCCAGCAGCTTGGCGGGGAACACTGAAGCTTTCTTT,CASSLAGNTEAFF
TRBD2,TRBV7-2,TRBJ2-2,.,TGTGCCAGCAGCCCCAGGCCGGGACTAAACACCGGGGAGCTGTTTTTT,CASSPRPGLNTGELFF
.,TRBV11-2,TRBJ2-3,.,TGTGCCAGCAGCTTGAGAGGACTGCCCGATACGCAGTATTTT,CASSLRGLPDTQYF
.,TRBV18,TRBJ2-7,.,TGTGCCAGCTCACCACGCGAGGAACCCCACGAGCAGTACTTC,CASSPREEPHEQYF
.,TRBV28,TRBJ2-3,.,TGTGCCAGCAGTGCAGGGTCTAGCACAGATACGCAGTATTTT,CASSAGSSTDTQYF
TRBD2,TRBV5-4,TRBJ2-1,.,TGTGCCAGCAGCCGAACCGGGACTAGCGGGAACGATGAGCAGTTCTTC,CASSRTGTSGNDEQFF
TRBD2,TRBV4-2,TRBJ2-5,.,TGTGCCAGCAGCCTCCTACTAGCGGAGCAAGAGACCCAGTACTTC,CASSLLLAEQETQYF
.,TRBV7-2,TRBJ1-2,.,TGTGCCAGCAGCTTAGGTCAACAGGGTGGCTACACCTTC,CASSLGQQGGYTF
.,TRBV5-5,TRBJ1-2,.,TGTGCCAGCAGCTTGGCCGCCTGGGGGCGATTTGGCGGCTACACCTTC,CASSLAAWGRFGGYTF
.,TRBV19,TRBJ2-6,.,TGTGCCAGTAGTATAGCGGGGGACGGGGCCAACGTCCTGACTTTC,CASSIAGDGANVLTF
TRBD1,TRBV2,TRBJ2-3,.,TGTGCCAGCAGTGAGACGGGACAGGGTACAGATACGCAGTATTTT,CASSETGQGTDTQYF
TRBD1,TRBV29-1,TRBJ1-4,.,TGCAGCGTTGTAGGGCAGGGGGCCTCTAATGAAAAACTGTTTTTT,CSVVGQGASNEKLFF
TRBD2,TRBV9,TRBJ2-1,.,TGTGCCAGCAGCGTAGAGGCGGGGGGGAAGTCAAGGTCCTACAATGAGCAGTTCTTC,CASSVEAGGKSRSYNEQFF
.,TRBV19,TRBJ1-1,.,TGTGCCAGTAGTGACCCCCGGGTCGGGAACACTGAAGCTTTCTTT,CASSDPRVGNTEAFF
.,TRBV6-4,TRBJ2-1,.,TGTGCCAGCAGCCTCCAGACCTACAATGAGCAGTTCTTC,CASSLQTYNEQFF
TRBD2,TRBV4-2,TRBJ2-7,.,TGTGCCAGCAGCCAAGGCCCCCATAGCGGGGATAGCTCCTACGAGCAGTACTTC,CASSQGPHSGDSSYEQYF
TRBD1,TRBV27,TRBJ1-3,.,TGTGCCAGCAGAGGGACAGGGTTAGCGGGAAACACCATATATTTT,CASRGTGLAGNTIYF
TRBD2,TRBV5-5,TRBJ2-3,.,TGTGCCAGCAGCTTGGGACTAGCGGGGTACACAGATACGCAGTATTTT,CASSLGLAGYTDTQYF
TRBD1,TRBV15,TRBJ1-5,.,TGTGCCACCAGCCTTACAGGGGAGGCCCAGCATTTT,CATSLTGEAQHF
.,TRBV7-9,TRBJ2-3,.,TGTGCCAGCAGCTTAGGGGAGTTGGCCCGGGTTACGCAGTATTTT,CASSLGELARVTQYF
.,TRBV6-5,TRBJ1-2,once,TGTGCCAGCAGGGCAGGCATCTATGGCTACACCTTC,CASRAGIYGYTF
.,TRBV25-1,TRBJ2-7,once,TGTGCCAGCAGTGGGCTGATGGTGCAGTACTTC,CASSGLMVQYF
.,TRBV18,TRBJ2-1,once,TGTGCCAGCTCACCACTCGCGACACAGGGTACCTACAATGAGCAGTTCTTC,CASSPLATQGTYNEQFF
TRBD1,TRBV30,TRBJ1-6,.,TGTGCCTGGAATCCGGGACAGGGGAATTCACCCCTCCACTTT,CAWNPGQGNSPLHF
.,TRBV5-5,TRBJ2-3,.,TGTGCCAGCAGCCTAATCACAGATACGCAGTATTTT,CASSLITDTQYF
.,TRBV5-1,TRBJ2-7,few,TGCGCCAGCAGCTTGGAAGGGGGCGAGCAGTACTTC,CASSLEGGEQYF